The present entry profiles one T cell receptor (beta chain) with its context. Followed longitudinally, the Seattle patients had been enrolled during active infection. The authors' processing: Estimated nucleated cell counts came from reference gene primer amplification. Only in-frame clones appear in the TCRdb table, and some are missing; sequencing was by immunoSEQ multiplex PCR. The V and J calls and clone size come from that table; D and trimming were worked out from the DNA. Here the sample spans roughly 220,000 clones, roughly 79% being singletons. Germline values: CDR1 SGHTA, CDR2 FQGNSA. The V end was cut by 2 bases, the J end by 3 bases, with 5 bases between. There are 12 residues in the CDR3. The data stem from a study of blood T cell repertoires in COVID-19. As for the study in general: Some COVID-19 samples were acute and others convalescent; all came from the United States, Italy and Spain. Nucleic acid was either cDNA or gDNA, and it came from T cells, B-cell-depleted T cells, or PBMCs.

The receptor's source is a woman aged 80 or over with COVID-19, enrolled during active disease. V usage is TRBV7-2 and J usage is TRBJ2-7; D gene uncertain. Sequencing was done on a sample of peripheral blood. The CDR3 here is CASSLHSYEQYF. The CDR3 coding sequence is TGTGCCAGCAGCTTACACAGCTACGAGCAGTACTTC.